Sequencing of this T cell receptor beta chain was carried out in a study of beta chain features in type 1 diabetes. Expressed TCRB transcripts got sequenced, as all isolated RNA was reverse transcribed. The protocol was immunoSEQ multiplex PCR, while the TCRdb copy is restricted to in-frame clones and leaves out a portion. The sample contains roughly 230,000 clones, 9.6% of which appear only once. Findings and limits, study-wide: For patients, the naive, central memory and Treg TCRB repertoires appeared more alike than for healthy donors.

The single heparinised draw taken from each donor contained approximately 120 mL of blood on average. Concerning this clone itself: As yet, its antigen is unknown.

Trimming pared 3 bases from V and 5 bases from J, leaving 8 bases between. The CDR3 is 13 residues long. The germline V gene has CDR1 LNHDA and CDR2 SQIVND (reference sequence). Material for sequencing was naive CD4+ T cells from blood. The sequence came from a woman younger than 30 in good health. The V call is TRBV19, the J call TRBJ1-5; D unresolved. DNA of the CDR3: TGTGCCAGTAGTATCGGCGGGGATCAGCCCCAGCATTTT. The encoded protein is CASSIGGDQPQHF. The full variable domain, its missing parts supplied by reference TRBV19 and TRBJ1-5, is DGGITQSPKYLFRKEGQNVTLSCEQNLNHDAMYWYRQDPGQGLRLIYYSQIVNDFQKGDIAEGYSVSREKKESFPLTVTSAQKNPTAFYLCASSIGGDQPQHFGDGTRLSIL.